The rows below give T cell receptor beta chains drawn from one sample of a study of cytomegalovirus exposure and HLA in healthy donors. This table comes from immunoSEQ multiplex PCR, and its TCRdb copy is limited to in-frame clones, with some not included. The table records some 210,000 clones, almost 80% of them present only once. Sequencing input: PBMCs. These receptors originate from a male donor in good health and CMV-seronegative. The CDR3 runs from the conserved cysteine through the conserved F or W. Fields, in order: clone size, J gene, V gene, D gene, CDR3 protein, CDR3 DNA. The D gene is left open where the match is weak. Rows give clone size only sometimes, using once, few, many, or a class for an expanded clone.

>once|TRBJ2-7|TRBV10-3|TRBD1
CAISQHSVGQGAYEQYF
TGTGCCATCAGTCAACATTCGGTAGGACAGGGGGCCTACGAGCAGTACTTC
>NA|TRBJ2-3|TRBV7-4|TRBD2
CASSPRAGVRTDTQYF
TGTGCCAGCAGCCCTCGAGCGGGAGTGCGCACAGATACGCAGTATTTT
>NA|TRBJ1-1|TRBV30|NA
CAWSVGGVVPEAFF
TGTGCCTGGAGTGTAGGGGGGGTGGTTCCTGAAGCTTTCTTT
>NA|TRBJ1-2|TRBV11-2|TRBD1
CASSLPPRTGGVLNYGYTF
TGTGCCAGCAGCTTACCGCCCCGGACAGGGGGCGTATTGAACTATGGCTACACCTTC
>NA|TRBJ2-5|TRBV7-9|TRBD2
CSSSPGVAGTMETQYF
TGTTCCAGCAGCCCAGGCGTAGCGGGGACCATGGAGACCCAGTACTTC
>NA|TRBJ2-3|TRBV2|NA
CASSGRQVGGTDTQYF
TGTGCCAGCAGTGGGAGACAGGTCGGGGGCACAGATACGCAGTATTTT
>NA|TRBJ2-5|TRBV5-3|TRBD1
CARSRTGFQETQYF
TGTGCCAGAAGCAGGACAGGGTTCCAAGAGACCCAGTACTTC
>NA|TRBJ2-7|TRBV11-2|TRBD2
CASSFTAGAYEQYF
TGTGCCAGCAGCTTCACAGCGGGAGCCTACGAGCAGTACTTC
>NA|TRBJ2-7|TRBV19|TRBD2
CASRFPGGEQYF
TGTGCCAGTAGATTCCCCGGGGGGGAGCAGTACTTC
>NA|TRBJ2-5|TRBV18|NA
CASSPYGYQETQYF
TGTGCCAGCTCACCATACGGTTACCAAGAGACCCAGTACTTC
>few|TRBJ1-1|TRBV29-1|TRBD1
CSVDTGGYTEAFF
TGCAGCGTGGACACAGGGGGATATACTGAAGCTTTCTTT
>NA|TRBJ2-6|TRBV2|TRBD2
CATWGASGTTGANVLTF
TGTGCCACATGGGGGGCTAGCGGGACTACTGGGGCCAACGTCCTGACTTTC
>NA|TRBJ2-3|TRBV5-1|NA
CASSLVADDTQYF
TGCGCCAGCAGCTTGGTAGCTGACGATACGCAGTATTTT
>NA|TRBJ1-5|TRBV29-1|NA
CSARVGGNQPQHF
TGCAGCGCACGTGTCGGGGGCAATCAGCCCCAGCATTTT
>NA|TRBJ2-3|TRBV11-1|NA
CASSLAYRDTDTQYF
TGTGCCAGCAGCTTAGCATACCGGGACACAGATACGCAGTATTTT
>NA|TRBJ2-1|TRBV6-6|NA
CASSFLGANEQFF
TGTGCCAGCAGTTTCCTAGGTGCCAATGAGCAGTTCTTC
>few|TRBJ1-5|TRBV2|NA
CASSEVGSYQPQHF
TGTGCCAGCAGTGAAGTCGGGAGTTATCAGCCCCAGCATTTT
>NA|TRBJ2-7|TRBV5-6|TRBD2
CASSFTSGNSYEQYF
TGTGCCAGCAGCTTTACTAGCGGCAACTCCTACGAGCAGTACTTC
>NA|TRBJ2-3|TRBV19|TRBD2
CASSLAGVTDTQYF
TGTGCCAGTAGCCTAGCGGGAGTCACAGATACGCAGTATTTT
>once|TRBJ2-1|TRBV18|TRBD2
CASSAQTSDLRNEQFF
TGTGCCAGCTCAGCCCAGACTAGCGACCTTCGAAATGAGCAGTTCTTC
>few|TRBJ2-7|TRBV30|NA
CAWRPGRSYEQYF
TGTGCCTGGAGGCCAGGGCGCTCCTACGAGCAGTACTTC
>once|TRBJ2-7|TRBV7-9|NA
CASSPGTPYEQYF
TGTGCCAGCAGCCCCGGGACTCCATACGAGCAGTACTTC
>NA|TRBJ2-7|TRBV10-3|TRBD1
CAISESGQGVDEQYF
TGTGCCATCAGTGAGAGCGGACAGGGGGTGGACGAGCAGTACTTC
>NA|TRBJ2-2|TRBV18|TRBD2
CASAKGLAGDTGELFF
TGTGCCAGCGCAAAGGGACTAGCGGGAGACACCGGGGAGCTGTTTTTT
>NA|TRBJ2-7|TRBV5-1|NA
CASSLSPQQVRRYEQYF
TGCGCCAGCAGCTTGAGTCCTCAACAGGTACGACGCTACGAGCAGTACTTC
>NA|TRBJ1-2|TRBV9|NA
CASSVDPANYGYTF
TGTGCCAGCAGCGTAGATCCAGCTAACTATGGCTACACCTTC
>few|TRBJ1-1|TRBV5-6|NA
CASSLEQVNTEAFF
TGTGCCAGCAGCTTGGAACAGGTGAACACTGAAGCTTTCTTT
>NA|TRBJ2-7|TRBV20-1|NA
CSARSIEQYF
TGCAGTGCTAGATCAATCGAGCAGTACTTC
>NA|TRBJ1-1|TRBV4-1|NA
CASSQVDLGFRGGTEAFF
TGCGCCAGCAGCCAAGTCGACCTCGGCTTCCGGGGTGGCACTGAAGCTTTCTTT